A selection of T cell receptor beta chains follows, all from one sample in a study of monozygotic twins with inflammatory bowel disease. From its re-call of the 5' RACE reads, TCRdb lists each CDR3 protein once, without DNA. This repertoire includes a few hundred thousand distinct CDR3 sequences. Source material: blood. The receptors come from a human donor with ulcerative colitis or Crohn's disease, or a healthy co-twin of an affected twin (not recorded which). Both conserved end residues are part of each CDR3.

TRBV12-3/TRBV12-4	TRBJ2-3	CASSSTLGLGTDTQYF
TRBV5-1	TRBJ2-2	CASSLSDFRELFF
TRBV9	TRBJ2-1	CASSYNRGGTESLNEQFF
TRBV6-2/TRBV6-3	TRBJ1-1	CASSSQPTTTAFF
TRBV6-2/TRBV6-3	TRBJ2-2	CASSYIPGELFF
TRBV5-1	TRBJ2-7	CASSRGVVGESSYEQYF
TRBV28	TRBJ2-2	CASSLGQGGYTGELFF
TRBV5-1	TRBJ2-1	CASSPDTPGNEQFF
TRBV5-1	TRBJ2-1	CASSLRLAGTLGNEQFF
TRBV20-1	TRBJ2-1	CSARRDRARALPF
TRBV5-1	TRBJ2-3	CASSMGLAGTDTQYF
TRBV5-4	TRBJ1-6	CASSDNGQGGNSPLHF
TRBV3-1	TRBJ2-1	CASSPHITVGSYNEQFF
TRBV5-6	TRBJ1-5	CASSLQQVYQPQHF
TRBV5-6	TRBJ1-3	CASSLISGNTIYF
TRBV20-1	TRBJ1-2	CSARDPRTGDGYTF
TRBV2	TRBJ2-7	CASSEDRVYEQYF
TRBV13	TRBJ2-6	CASSGSGRATYRRHSGANVLTF
TRBV20-1	TRBJ2-6	CSARDRGSFGANVLTF
TRBV20-1	TRBJ2-1	CSGSQGGAYNEQFF
TRBV7-9	TRBJ1-3	CASSLGGRFSGNTIYF
TRBV10-3	TRBJ2-1	CAISENGPYNEQFF
TRBV6-5	TRBJ2-1	CASSRPRGNEQFF
TRBV7-2	TRBJ2-3	CASSLEQGPTDTQYF
TRBV5-4	TRBJ2-2	CASSTAQGSTGELFF
TRBV7-6	TRBJ2-6	CASSSVPGGSGANVLTF
TRBV20-1	TRBJ2-2	CSARNGLAYTGELFF
TRBV4-3	TRBJ1-6	CASSQDTGTGDSPLHF
TRBV20-1	TRBJ1-6	CSAFTDRGSNNSPLHF
TRBV7-2	TRBJ2-7	CASTIKDNPPYEQYF
TRBV14	TRBJ2-7	CASSRTGYYEQYF
TRBV27	TRBJ2-7	CASSPSGGSSYEQYF
TRBV5-1	TRBJ1-1	CASTRGATNTEAFF
TRBV11-2	TRBJ1-4	CASGRDPSNEKLFF
TRBV6-1	TRBJ2-3	CASKEGGRVIDTQYF
TRBV10-3	TRBJ2-3	CAISHELAGGTDTQYF
TRBV20-1	TRBJ2-7	CSAIPGTSGVYEQYF
TRBV6-5	TRBJ1-1	CASRGLGGDSFF
TRBV28	TRBJ2-5	CASRVFGSGQETQYF
TRBV7-2	TRBJ2-7	CASSLTPGQNYEQYF
TRBV28	TRBJ2-5	CASSPRDRGPQETQYF
TRBV5-1	TRBJ2-3	CASSLVPGLTDTQYF
TRBV29-1	TRBJ2-3	CSVVDRGSVTDTQYF
TRBV5-1	TRBJ2-1	CASSLGWALASGGEQFF
TRBV7-9	TRBJ2-7	CASSLDTGGEQYF
TRBV12-3/TRBV12-4	TRBJ1-2	CASSGGQANYGYTF
TRBV2	TRBJ2-7	CASSGDSYEQYF
TRBV14	TRBJ2-1	CASSLGPAKNEQFF